The next 25 T cell receptor beta chains were all read from a single sample in a study of T cell responses to AZD1222 COVID-19 vaccine. Measured with immunoSEQ multiplex PCR; TCRdb has only the in-frame clones, and not every one. The sample comprises tens of thousands of clones, approximately 88% of which are singletons, and more than 9% rests with the top ten. Sequencing used peripheral blood, obtained 28 days after the second AZD1222 dose. Source of these receptors: an adult who received the AZD1222 COVID-19 vaccine.

The V gene is TRBV19, the J gene TRBJ2-3, with D hard to call. Germline V lookup: CDR1 LNHDA, CDR2 SQIVND (reference sequence). This CDR3 has 13 amino acids. V was pared by 4 bases and J by 5 bases, with 10 bases between. The DNA for the CDR3 is TGTGCCAGTAGTACCCTAAGTGTAGATACGCAGTATTTT. It translates to CASSTLSVDTQYF.

This clone was picked up a small number of times. The chain links TRBV13 to TRBJ1-6; a weak D match, TRBD1 (5 bases). The CDR3 extends over 16 amino acids. Between the trimmed V and J ends, which lost 5 bases and 0 bases, there was a span of 11 bases. CDR1 PRHDT and CDR2 FYEKMQ come from the germline V gene (reference sequence). Written as DNA, the CDR3 is TGTGCCAGCAGCCTGACAGCGATCTCCTATAATTCACCCCTCCACTTT. Amino acid sequence: CASSLTAISYNSPLHF. The whole variable domain, remainder taken from reference TRBV13 and TRBJ1-6, is AAGVIQSPRHLIKEKRETATLKCYPIPRHDTVYWYQQGPGQDPQFLISFYEKMQSDKGSIPDRFSAQQFSDYHSELNMSSLELGDSALYFCASSLTAISYNSPLHFGNGTRLTVT.

The chain links TRBV18 to TRBJ1-1; D call uncertain. The CDR3 is 13 amino acids. V shed 2 bases and J shed 6 bases, with 10 bases lying between them. Germline values: CDR1 KGHSH, CDR2 LQKENI. The CDR3 sequence: CASSPVDGAEAFF. The CDR3 DNA reads TGTGCCAGCTCACCAGTCGACGGGGCTGAAGCTTTCTTT.

The rearrangement links TRBV7-2 to TRBJ2-2, with D possibly TRBD1 on 6 matching bases. Germline values: CDR1 SGHTA, CDR2 FQGNSA. Trimming shortened V by 4 bases and J by 0 bases, and 9 bases separated the two germline ends. The CDR3 spans 15 residues. CDR3 coding DNA: TGTGCCAGCAGCTCCGGACAGACGAACACCGGGGAGCTGTTTTTT. Translating it yields CASSSGQTNTGELFF.

The rearrangement uses TRBV29-1 and TRBJ1-2; D remains ambiguous. The CDR3 loop spans 11 amino acids. The V and J ends lost 1 base and 10 bases respectively, with 10 bases between them. The germline V gene has CDR1 SQVTM and CDR2 ANQGSEA. CDR3: CSVEVRTSYTF. The CDR3 DNA follows: TGCAGCGTTGAAGTACGGACTTCCTACACCTTC.

This clone has only a few counts. This sequence joins TRBV5-1 and TRBJ1-1, with 7 bases fitting TRBD1. The V gene's germline CDR1 is SGHRS and CDR2 YFSETQ. This CDR3 has 14 residues. J was trimmed by 3 bases and V by 4 bases; bases with no gene match: 6. CDR3 nucleotides: TGCGCCAGCAGCAGAAGGGACAGTTACACTGAAGCTTTCTTT. Encoded protein: CASSRRDSYTEAFF.

V is TRBV30 and J is TRBJ2-2; TRBD2 might be the D (7 bases). This CDR3 spans 14 amino acids. Germline-derived CDR1 and CDR2 are GTSNPN and SVGIG (reference sequence). V was shortened by 2 bases and J by 4 bases, with 11 bases between the two germline ends. CDR3 in DNA: TGTGCCTGGAGTCGGGGGGCAGGCACCGGGGAGCTGTTTTTT. Translation: CAWSRGAGTGELFF.

The chain couples TRBV15 to TRBJ2-7; tentatively, D is TRBD1 (6 bases). The V gene lost 0 bases and the J gene lost 2 bases, with 11 bases spanning the gap. Germline CDR1 LNHNV, CDR2 YYDKDF (reference sequence). This CDR3 is built from 15 residues. Here the CDR3 reads CATSREQGLAYEQYF. The CDR3 nucleotides are TGTGCCACCAGCAGAGAACAGGGCCTTGCCTACGAGCAGTACTTC.

This chain connects TRBV7-2 to TRBJ1-2; D gene uncertain. Germline values: CDR1 SGHTA, CDR2 FQGNSA. The CDR3 extends over 15 amino acids. Trimming took 5 bases from V and 1 from J, leaving 14 bases between them. CDR3 residues: CASSPTTSGNYGYTF. DNA for the CDR3: TGTGCCAGCAGCCCGACGACTAGCGGTAACTATGGCTACACCTTC. The full variable domain, its missing parts supplied by reference TRBV7-2 and TRBJ1-2, is GAGVSQSPSNKVTEKGKDVELRCDPISGHTALYWYRQSLGQGLEFLIYFQGNSAPDKSGLPSDRFSAERTGGSVSTLTIQRTQQEDSAVYLCASSPTTSGNYGYTFGSGTRLTVV.

The rearrangement links TRBV18 to TRBJ2-5; D call uncertain. Deletions cut 6 bases from V and 3 bases from J, with 5 bases between. Germline V CDR1 and CDR2: KGHSH, LQKENI. The length of the CDR3 is 11 residues. The CDR3 coding sequence is TGTGCCAGCTCCCCTAAAGAGACCCAGTACTTC. Its translation is CASSPKETQYF.

The chain combines TRBV6-2 or TRBV6-3 with TRBJ1-4; D gene ambiguous. With 2 bases removed from V and 10 bases from J, the gap between germline ends came to 17 bases. CDR3 length: 15 amino acids. Germline V gives CDR1 MNHEY, CDR2 SVGEGT. CDR3 coding DNA: TGTGCCAGCAGTTACGAACCATCTCGGAGAGGAAAACTGTTTTTT. This sequence encodes CASSYEPSRRGKLFF.

There are a few counts of this clone. The junction departs from the called germline gene at one end, perhaps through a read error. This chain links TRBV7-3 with TRBJ1-1, with 9 bases identical to TRBD1. In germline, CDR1 is SGHTA, CDR2 FQGTGA. The CDR3 is 15 residues long. CDR3 bases: TGTGCCAGCAGCCTAACAGGGGGCGCGACCACTGAAGCTTTCTTT. It codes for CASSLTGGATTEAFF.

This sequence joins TRBV3-1 (or the pseudogene TRBV3-2) and TRBJ2-1; TRBD2 agrees at 7 bases. The CDR3 is 17 amino acids. Germline values: CDR1 LGHDT, CDR2 YNNKEL (reference sequence). J was trimmed by 1 base and V by 0 bases; bases with no gene match: 6. CDR3 sequence (DNA): TGTGCCAGCAGCCAAGATTTGAGCGGGGATTCCTACAATGAGCAGTTCTTC. It specifies CASSQDLSGDSYNEQFF.

The chain is built from TRBV5-1 and TRBJ1-4, with D hard to call. V was clipped by 0 bases and J by 3 bases, with 9 bases between them. This CDR3 is 15 amino acids long. Germline V gene lookup returns CDR1 SGHRS and CDR2 YFSETQ. The DNA of the CDR3 is TGCGCCAGCAGCTTGGCCCCAGCACCTAATGAAAAACTGTTTTTT. Translated, it gives CASSLAPAPNEKLFF.

The rearrangement links TRBV19 to TRBJ1-2, with 12 positions matching TRBD1. This CDR3 has 15 amino acids. Germline V gives CDR1 LNHDA, CDR2 SQIVND (reference sequence). V gave up 5 bases and J gave up 6 bases; unmatched junction bases: 7. The CDR3 DNA sequence: TGTGCCAGTAGTCCTAGGGACAGGGGGCGCGATGGCTACACCTTC. Translating it yields CASSPRDRGRDGYTF.

This clone was seen more than once but under ten times. The CDR3 bases are TGTGCCAGCAGCAAGAACAGTAACTATGGCTACACCTTC. Translating it yields CASSKNSNYGYTF. The chain links TRBV5-4 to TRBJ1-2, with D uncertain. Trimming stripped 4 bases from V and 1 base from J, with 8 bases between. Germline V lookup: CDR1 SGHNT, CDR2 YYREEE (reference sequence). This CDR3 has 13 amino acids.

The chain employs TRBV4-3 and TRBJ2-7, with D unresolved. The germline CDR1 and CDR2 sequences are LGHNA and YSLEER. This CDR3 comprises 14 residues. Between the trimmed V and J ends, which lost 1 base and 7 bases, there was a span of 14 bases. The DNA for the CDR3 is TGCGCCAGCAGCCAAGGGGTGACACACTCGGAGCAGTACTTC. This gives the protein CASSQGVTHSEQYF.

The rearrangement links TRBV18 to TRBJ2-7, with D hard to call. The CDR3 is made up of 11 amino acids. The V end lost 3 bases, the J end lost 2 bases, and 2 bases lay between the germline ends. CDR1 is KGHSH, CDR2 LQKENI, per germline. CDR3 DNA: TGTGCCAGCTCACCCGCCTACGAGCAGTACTTC. It encodes CASSPAYEQYF.

This rearrangement joins TRBV19 to TRBJ2-7; D not certain. V shed 0 bases and J shed 7 bases, with 7 bases lying between them. CDR3 length equals 12 residues. Germline V lookup: CDR1 LNHDA, CDR2 SQIVND (reference sequence). The CDR3 DNA reads as TGTGCCAGTAGTATAGATCCCGGAGAGCAGTACTTC. Its protein is CASSIDPGEQYF.

The chain is built from TRBV5-4 and TRBJ2-3, with D tentatively TRBD1 or TRBD2 (6 bases each). Trimming took 4 bases from V and 8 from J, leaving 17 bases between them. Germline CDR1 SGHNT, CDR2 YYREEE (reference sequence). There are 14 residues in the CDR3. Here the CDR3 DNA reads TGTGCCAGCAGCCCCCCCCCGGGGGCCGGTACGCAGTATTTT. Amino acid sequence: CASSPPPGAGTQYF.

The chain links TRBV3-1 (or the pseudogene TRBV3-2) to TRBJ1-2; 10 bases match TRBD1. The CDR3 extends over 14 amino acids. Germline trimming cut 1 base from V and 8 bases from J; bases unmatched to any gene: 4. CDR1 and CDR2 from the germline V gene are LGHDT and YNNKEL (reference sequence). The CDR3: CASSQGQGARGYTF. In DNA, the CDR3 is TGTGCCAGCAGCCAAGGACAGGGGGCGAGGGGCTACACCTTC.

The rearrangement links TRBV3-1 (or the pseudogene TRBV3-2) to TRBJ1-2; 10 bases map to TRBD1. CDR3 length equals 15 residues. The trim removed 6 bases at V and 3 bases at J, leaving 7 bases unmatched. Germline CDR1 LGHDT, CDR2 YNNKEL (reference sequence). CDR3 nucleotides: TGTGCCAGCAGGTCGACAGGGGGCGGGTACTATGGCTACACCTTC. It yields the protein CASRSTGGGYYGYTF.

Of note for this clone: One junction end disagrees with the germline gene, perhaps due to a read error. V usage is TRBV3-1 (or the pseudogene TRBV3-2) and J usage is TRBJ1-1; tentatively, D is TRBD1 (6 bases). The length of the CDR3 is 14 residues. Germline V gene data show CDR1 as LGHDT and CDR2 as YNNKEL (reference sequence). The CDR3 DNA follows: TGTGCCAGCAGTCAAGTAGGACAGACGACTGAAGCTTTCTTT. Protein: CASSQVGQTTEAFF.

This clone was recorded once. This chain connects TRBV7-9 to TRBJ1-1, with 9 nucleotides matching TRBD1. CDR3 length: 14 amino acids. Unmatched junction bases numbered 4, after V lost 5 bases and J lost 3 bases. Germline assignment: CDR1 SEHNR and CDR2 FQNEAQ (reference sequence). The CDR3 loop is CASSGQGPYTEAFF. CDR3 DNA: TGTGCCAGCAGCGGACAGGGGCCCTACACTGAAGCTTTCTTT.

This rearrangement joins TRBV11-2 to TRBJ1-2; tentative D call: TRBD1 (6 bases). V lost 8 bases to trimming and J lost 0 bases, with 16 bases between them. CDR3 length equals 15 residues. Germline lookup yields CDR1 SGHAT and CDR2 FQNNGV. DNA of the CDR3: TGTGCCAGCCGACCTGGGGGGGCGGCTAACTATGGCTACACCTTC. The encoded protein is CASRPGGAANYGYTF.